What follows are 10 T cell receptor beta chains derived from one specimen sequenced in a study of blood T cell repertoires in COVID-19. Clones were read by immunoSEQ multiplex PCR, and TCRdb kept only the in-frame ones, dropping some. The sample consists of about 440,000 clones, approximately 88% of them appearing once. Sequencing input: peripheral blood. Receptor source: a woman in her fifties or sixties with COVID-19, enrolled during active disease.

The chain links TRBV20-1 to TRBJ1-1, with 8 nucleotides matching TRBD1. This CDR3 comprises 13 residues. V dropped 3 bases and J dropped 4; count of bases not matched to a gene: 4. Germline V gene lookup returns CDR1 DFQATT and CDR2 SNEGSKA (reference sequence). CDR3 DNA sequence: TGCAGTGCTAGTGGGACAGGAGGCACTGAAGCTTTCTTT. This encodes CSASGTGGTEAFF.

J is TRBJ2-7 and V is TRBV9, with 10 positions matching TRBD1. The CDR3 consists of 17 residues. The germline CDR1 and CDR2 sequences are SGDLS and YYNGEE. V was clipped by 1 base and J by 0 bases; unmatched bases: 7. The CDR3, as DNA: TGTGCCAGCAGCGTAAGCGGGGACAGGGGAGCCTCCTACGAGCAGTACTTC. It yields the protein CASSVSGDRGASYEQYF. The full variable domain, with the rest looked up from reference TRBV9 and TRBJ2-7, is DSGVTQTPKHLITATGQRVTLRCSPRSGDLSVYWYQQSLDQGLQFLIQYYNGEERAKGNILERFSAQQFPDLHSELNLSSLELGDSALYFCASSVSGDRGASYEQYFGPGTRLTVT.

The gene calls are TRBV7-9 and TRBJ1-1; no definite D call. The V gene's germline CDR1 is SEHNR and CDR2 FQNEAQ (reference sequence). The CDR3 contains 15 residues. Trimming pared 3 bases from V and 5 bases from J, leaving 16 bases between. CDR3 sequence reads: CASSLKGREGTEAFF. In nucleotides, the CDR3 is TGTGCCAGCAGCTTGAAAGGGAGGGAAGGGACTGAAGCTTTCTTT.

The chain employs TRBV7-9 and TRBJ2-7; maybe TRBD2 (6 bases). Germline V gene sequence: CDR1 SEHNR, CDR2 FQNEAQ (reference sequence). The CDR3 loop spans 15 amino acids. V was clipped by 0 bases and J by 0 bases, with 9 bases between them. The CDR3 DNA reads TGTGCCAGCAGCTTAGCCGGGACTGGCTCCTACGAGCAGTACTTC. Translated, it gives CASSLAGTGSYEQYF.

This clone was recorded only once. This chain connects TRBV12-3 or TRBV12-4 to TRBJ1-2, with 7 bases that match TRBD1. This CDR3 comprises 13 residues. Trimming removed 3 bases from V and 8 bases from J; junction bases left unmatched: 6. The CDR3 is CASSLKGAEGYTF. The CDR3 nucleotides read TGTGCCAGCAGTTTGAAGGGGGCCGAAGGCTACACCTTC.

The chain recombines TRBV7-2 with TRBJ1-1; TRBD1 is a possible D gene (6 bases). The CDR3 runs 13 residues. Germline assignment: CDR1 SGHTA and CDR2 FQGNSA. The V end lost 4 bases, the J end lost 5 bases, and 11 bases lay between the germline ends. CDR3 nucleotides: TGTGCCAGCAGCTATCAGAGGGGGACTGAAGCTTTCTTT. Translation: CASSYQRGTEAFF.

CDR3 bases: TGTGCCAGCAGTTCCCTGGGGCCCGCTGGAAACACCATATATTTT. It specifies CASSSLGPAGNTIYF. J is TRBJ1-3 and V is TRBV27; a weak D match, TRBD1 (5 bases). With 4 bases removed from V and 2 bases from J, the gap between germline ends came to 12 bases. CDR3 length: 15 amino acids. CDR1 MNHEY and CDR2 SMNVEV come from the germline V gene (reference sequence).

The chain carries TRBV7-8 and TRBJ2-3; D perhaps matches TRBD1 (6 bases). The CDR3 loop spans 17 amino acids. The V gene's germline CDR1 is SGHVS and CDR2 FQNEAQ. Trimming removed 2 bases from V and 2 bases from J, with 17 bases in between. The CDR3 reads CASSLYGTPGLTDTQYF. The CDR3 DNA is TGTGCCAGCAGCTTATATGGGACACCAGGACTCACAGATACGCAGTATTTT.

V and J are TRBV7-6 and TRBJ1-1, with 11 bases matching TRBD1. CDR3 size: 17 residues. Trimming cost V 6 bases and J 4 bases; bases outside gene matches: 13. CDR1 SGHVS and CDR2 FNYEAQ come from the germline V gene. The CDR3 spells CASSQGGQGEAVTEAFF. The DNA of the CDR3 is TGTGCCAGCAGTCAAGGGGGACAGGGGGAGGCCGTCACTGAAGCTTTCTTT.

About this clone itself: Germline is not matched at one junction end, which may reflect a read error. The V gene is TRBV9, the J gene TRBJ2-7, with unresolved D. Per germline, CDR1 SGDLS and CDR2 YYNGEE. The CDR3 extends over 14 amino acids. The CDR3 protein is CASRVEKYYGAQYF. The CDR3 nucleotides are TGTGCCAGCAGGGTAGAAAAATACTACGGAGCTCAGTACTTC.